Each of the 8 T cell receptor beta chains below was sequenced from the same sample in a study of persistence of HIV-infected CD4 T cells. Lysates of CMV-infected fibroblasts at 8 to 10 ug/mL stimulated these cells. Sorting of responding CD4+ T cells relied on upregulated CD40 ligand together with CD69. The antigens of these receptors remain unknown. The immunoSEQ assay was version 4, run in survey mode. Generated by immunoSEQ multiplex PCR, the TCRdb table keeps only in-frame clones and is missing some. The sample shows several thousand clones, about 56% of them seen only once. The specimen was CD4+ T cells sorted from PBMCs after approximately 18-hour stimulation, collected from a patient who received antiretroviral therapy. The source of these receptors is an adult man with HIV who was CMV-seropositive.

By frequency in the sample, this clone is large. The chain recombines TRBV7-3 with TRBJ1-1, with TRBD1 as a possible D gene (6 bases). Per germline, CDR1 SGHTA and CDR2 FQGTGA. V was clipped by 5 bases and J by 4 bases, with 14 bases between them. The CDR3 runs 14 residues. The CDR3 reads CASSAKTGSTEAFF. CDR3 bases: TGTGCCAGCAGCGCAAAGACAGGAAGCACTGAAGCTTTCTTT.

This clone came up once. This rearrangement joins TRBV10-3 to TRBJ1-5; 9 bases match TRBD1. After removal of 5 bases from V and 7 bases from J, the junction contained 6 bases not matched to a gene. CDR1 and CDR2 from the germline V gene are ENHRY and SYGVKD. The CDR3 has 14 amino acids. CDR3 sequence: CAISLQGAGQPQHF. The CDR3 coding sequence is TGTGCCATCAGTTTACAGGGGGCTGGGCAGCCCCAGCATTTT.

This clone was observed once. The CDR3 DNA reads as TGTGCCAGCAGCTTACCCAAAGGGAGCGGGGGGTACCAAGAGACCCAGTACTTC. This translates into CASSLPKGSGGYQETQYF. J is TRBJ2-5 and V is TRBV7-9; 9 nucleotides match TRBD2. V shed 2 bases, J shed 0 bases, and the junction held 10 bases outside the gene matches. The CDR3 spans 18 residues. CDR1 is SEHNR, CDR2 FQNEAQ, per germline (reference sequence).

The J gene is TRBJ2-5, the V gene TRBV4-2, with 12 nucleotides matching TRBD1. The trim removed 3 bases at V and 2 bases at J, leaving 4 bases unmatched. The CDR3 totals 16 residues. Per the germline V gene, CDR1 is LGHNA and CDR2 is YNFKEQ. The CDR3 nucleotides are TGTGCCAGCAGCCAGGGACAGGGGGCAAGGCAAGAGACCCAGTACTTC. As protein: CASSQGQGARQETQYF.

This clone showed up just a few times. V gene TRBV6-6 combines with J gene TRBJ2-7; 8 positions match TRBD2. Germline assignment: CDR1 MNHNY and CDR2 SVGAGI (reference sequence). Unmatched junction bases numbered 1, after V lost 6 bases and J lost 6 bases. CDR3 length: 11 amino acids. The chain's CDR3 is CASSGGGEQYF. CDR3 bases: TGTGCCAGCAGCGGGGGGGGCGAGCAGTACTTC.

This chain joins TRBV19 and TRBJ1-1; D unclear. Per germline, CDR1 LNHDA and CDR2 SQIVND (reference sequence). This CDR3 is 17 amino acids long. The V end lost 3 bases, the J end lost 0 bases, and 17 bases lay between the germline ends. The CDR3 protein is CASSMTLFGFLNTEAFF. The DNA of the CDR3 is TGTGCCAGTAGTATGACCCTCTTTGGTTTTTTGAACACTGAAGCTTTCTTT.

This rearrangement joins TRBV3-1 (or the pseudogene TRBV3-2) to TRBJ1-4, with D possibly TRBD1 on 6 matching bases. V gave up 6 bases and J gave up 8 bases, with 19 bases separating them. This CDR3 spans 15 amino acids. Germline-derived CDR1 and CDR2 are LGHDT and YNNKEL (reference sequence). The CDR3 reads CASSRADRRSEKLFF. The CDR3 DNA is TGTGCCAGCAGTCGAGCGGACAGAAGGTCCGAAAAACTGTTTTTT.

This chain connects TRBV10-3 to TRBJ1-5; the match to TRBD1 covers 9 bases. V lost 10 bases to trimming and J lost 3 bases; unmatched junction nucleotides: 4. The CDR3 runs to 13 residues. Germline lookup yields CDR1 ENHRY and CDR2 SYGVKD. In DNA form, the CDR3 reads TGTGCCACACGACAGGGGGACAATCAGCCCCAGCATTTT. This translates into CATRQGDNQPQHF.